These 5 T cell receptor beta chains came from one sample sequenced in a study of T cells in Graves' hyperthyroidism and ophthalmopathy. Amplified TCR beta CDR3 regions derived from RNA transcripts. First-round RT-PCR targeting the TCR CDR3 was performed with the HTBI primer set. Each CDR3 protein gets one entry after TCRdb re-called the multiplex PCR reads with MiXCR. The sample has approximately 510,000 distinct CDR3 sequences, more than 20% seen once. Sequencing input: blood. These TCRs come from a man younger than 35 with Graves' hyperthyroidism.

The chain joins TRBV6-2 or TRBV6-3 to TRBJ2-5, with TRBD2 identical over 10 bases. Germline loops: CDR1 MNHEY, CDR2 SVGEGT. V was pared by 5 bases and J by 1 base, with 7 bases of the junction left unmatched. CDR3 length equals 16 residues. Here the CDR3 DNA reads TGTGCCAGCAGTCCGGCTAGCGGGGGACCCCAAGAGACCCAGTACTTC. Protein: CASSPASGGPQETQYF.

This clonotype has ten or more counts. V usage is TRBV6-1 and J usage is TRBJ1-5, with D possibly TRBD1 on 6 matching bases. The CDR3 loop spans 14 amino acids. The V gene lost 4 bases and the J gene lost 7 bases, with 14 bases spanning the gap. Per germline, CDR1 MNHNS and CDR2 SASEGT. The CDR3 DNA reads as TGTGCCAGCAGTGTGGAGGGGGTTGACCAGCCCCAGCATTTT. It is translated as CASSVEGVDQPQHF.

A word on this clonotype: This CDR3 is missing its conserved last phenylalanine or tryptophan, likely due to a read error. The V call is TRBV9, the J call TRBJ2-7; maybe TRBD2 (6 bases). The V gene lost 4 bases and the J gene lost 2 bases, with 13 bases spanning the gap. The length of the CDR3 is 14 residues. Germline V CDR1 and CDR2: SGDLS, YYNGEE. The DNA for the CDR3 is TGTGCCAGCAGCCTCACTAGCTCCCCCTACGAGCAGTACTAC. As protein: CASSLTSSPYEQYY.

This clonotype was observed a few times. This chain joins TRBV27 and TRBJ2-7, with 11 bases fitting TRBD1. The CDR3 sequence is 14 residues long. V gave up 5 bases and J gave up 9 bases; unmatched junction bases: 9. Looked up from germline, CDR1 is MNHEY and CDR2 is SMNVEV (reference sequence). CDR3 DNA: TGTGCCAGCAGTCGCGGACAGGGGGCGCCCAGGCAGTACTTC. This gives the protein CASSRGQGAPRQYF.

This clonotype appeared many times. The chain joins TRBV15 to TRBJ1-5; D gene unclear. With 0 bases removed from V and 6 bases from J, the gap between germline ends came to 6 bases. Germline values: CDR1 LNHNV, CDR2 YYDKDF (reference sequence). The CDR3 covers 13 residues. CDR3 bases: TGTGCCACCAGCAGAGATCAGTTTCAGCCCCAGCATTTT. This gives the protein CATSRDQFQPQHF.